This TCR beta chain emerged from a study of cytomegalovirus exposure and HLA in healthy donors. Study-wide background: Samples from HLA-typed donors yielded about 85 million unique TCRs in an early data release.

Germline V gene lookup returns CDR1 SGHTA and CDR2 FQGNSA. This CDR3 is 15 amino acids long. The ends lost 1 base at V and 5 bases at J; junction bases unmatched: 5. Use of 60 Vbeta and 13 Jbeta primers characterized the PCR. Authors' data handling: Later reanalysis found roughly 80 million unique TCR beta chains, roughly 9.9 million of them shared. Only in-frame clones appear in the TCRdb table, and some are missing; sequencing was by immunoSEQ multiplex PCR. The D gene and trimming were derived from the DNA, and the V and J assignments and clone size from that table. Of roughly 190,000 clones in the sample, 75% to 90% were seen once. Healthy individuals who donated bone marrow served as the donors.

The sample comprised PBMCs. This chain connects TRBV7-2 to TRBJ2-3, with TRBD2 identical over 8 bases. The receptor comes from a man in his forties in good health and CMV-seropositive. CDR3 sequence (DNA): TGTGCCAGCAGCTTAGGAGGCGGGGGGAAAGATACGCAGTATTTT. It codes for CASSLGGGGKDTQYF.